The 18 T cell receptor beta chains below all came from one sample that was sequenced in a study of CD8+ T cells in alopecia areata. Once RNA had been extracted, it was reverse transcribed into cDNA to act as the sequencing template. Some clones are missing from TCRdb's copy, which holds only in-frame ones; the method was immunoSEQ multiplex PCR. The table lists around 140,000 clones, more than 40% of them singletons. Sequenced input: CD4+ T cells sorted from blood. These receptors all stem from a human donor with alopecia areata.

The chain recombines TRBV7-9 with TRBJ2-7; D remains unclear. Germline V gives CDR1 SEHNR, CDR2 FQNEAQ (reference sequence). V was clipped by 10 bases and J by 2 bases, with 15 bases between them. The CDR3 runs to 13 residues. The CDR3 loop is CATNAQVPYEQYF. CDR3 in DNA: TGTGCCACCAACGCCCAGGTACCCTACGAGCAGTACTTC.

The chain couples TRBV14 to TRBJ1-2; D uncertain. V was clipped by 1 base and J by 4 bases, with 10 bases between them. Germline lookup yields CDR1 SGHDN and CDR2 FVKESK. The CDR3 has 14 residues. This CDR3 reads CASSQVSGLYGYTF. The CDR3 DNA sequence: TGTGCCAGCAGCCAAGTTTCAGGACTCTATGGCTACACCTTC.

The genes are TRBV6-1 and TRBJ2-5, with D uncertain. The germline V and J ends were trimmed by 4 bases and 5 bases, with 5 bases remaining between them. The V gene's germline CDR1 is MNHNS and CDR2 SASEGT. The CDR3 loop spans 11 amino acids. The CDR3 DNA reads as TGTGCCAGCAGTGTGGAGGAGACCCAGTACTTC. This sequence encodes CASSVEETQYF.

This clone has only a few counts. As DNA, the CDR3 is TGTGCTAGTGGTTTTGGCGGCAACACCGGGGAGCTGTTTTTT. Its protein is CASGFGGNTGELFF. The gene calls are TRBV12-5 and TRBJ2-2; unclear D gene. The V gene lost 3 bases and the J gene lost 2 bases, with 7 bases spanning the gap. Per germline, CDR1 LGHNT and CDR2 FRNRAP. CDR3 size: 14 residues.

The CDR3 region is CASTWREGTETQYF. As DNA, the CDR3 is TGTGCCAGCACGTGGCGGGAGGGTACGGAGACCCAGTACTTC. The chain recombines TRBV2 with TRBJ2-5, with 9 bases identical to TRBD2. The germline V gene encodes CDR1 SNHLY and CDR2 FYNNEI. The CDR3 runs 14 residues. Losses at the gene ends were 7 bases for V and 5 bases for J; bases not matched to a gene: 8.

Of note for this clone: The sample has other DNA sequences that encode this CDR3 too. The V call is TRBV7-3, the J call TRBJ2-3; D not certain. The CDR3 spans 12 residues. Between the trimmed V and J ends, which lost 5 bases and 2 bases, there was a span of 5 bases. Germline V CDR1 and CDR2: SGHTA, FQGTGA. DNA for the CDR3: TGTGCCAGCAGCCCAAACACAGATACGCAGTATTTT. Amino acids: CASSPNTDTQYF.

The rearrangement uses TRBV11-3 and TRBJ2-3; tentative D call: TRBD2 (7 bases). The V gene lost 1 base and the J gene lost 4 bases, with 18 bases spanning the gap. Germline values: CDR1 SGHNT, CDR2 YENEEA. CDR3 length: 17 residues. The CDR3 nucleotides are TGTGCCAGCAGCTTAGGTATTCGGGGGGCCAGGGCAGATACGCAGTATTTT. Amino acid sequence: CASSLGIRGARADTQYF.

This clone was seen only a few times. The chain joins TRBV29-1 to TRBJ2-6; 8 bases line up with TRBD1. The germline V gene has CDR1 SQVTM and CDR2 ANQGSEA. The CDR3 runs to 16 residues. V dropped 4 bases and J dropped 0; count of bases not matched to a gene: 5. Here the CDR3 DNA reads TGCAGCGTTGGGGAAGACAGGGGCTCTGGGGCCAACGTCCTGACTTTC. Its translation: CSVGEDRGSGANVLTF.

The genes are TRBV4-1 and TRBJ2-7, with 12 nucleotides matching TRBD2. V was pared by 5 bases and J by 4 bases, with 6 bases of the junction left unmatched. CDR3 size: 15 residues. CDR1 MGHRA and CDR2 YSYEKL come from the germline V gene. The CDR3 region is CASSSPTSGSYEQYF. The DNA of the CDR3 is TGCGCCAGCAGCTCCCCGACTAGCGGGAGTTACGAGCAGTACTTC.

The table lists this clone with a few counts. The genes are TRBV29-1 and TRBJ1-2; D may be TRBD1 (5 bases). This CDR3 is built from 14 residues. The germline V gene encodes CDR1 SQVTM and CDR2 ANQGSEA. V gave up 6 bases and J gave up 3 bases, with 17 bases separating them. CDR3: CSVDPRLGDYGYTF. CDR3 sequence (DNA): TGCAGCGTGGACCCCCGCTTGGGGGACTATGGCTACACCTTC.

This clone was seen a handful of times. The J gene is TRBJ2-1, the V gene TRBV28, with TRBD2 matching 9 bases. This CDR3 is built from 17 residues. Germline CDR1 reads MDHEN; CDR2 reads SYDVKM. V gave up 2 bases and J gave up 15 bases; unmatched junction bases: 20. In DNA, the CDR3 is TGTGCCAGCAGTTTAAGATCTGTAGGCGGGAGGGCCGGGGCAGTGTTCTTC. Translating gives CASSLRSVGGRAGAVFF.

The CDR3 is CASRPDRGGTEAFF. DNA of the CDR3: TGTGCCAGCAGACCTGACAGGGGAGGGACTGAAGCTTTCTTT. This chain joins TRBV6-5 and TRBJ1-1, with 8 bases matching TRBD1. This CDR3 is built from 14 residues. The V gene's germline CDR1 is MNHEY and CDR2 SVGAGI. Trimming cost V 6 bases and J 5 bases; bases outside gene matches: 8.

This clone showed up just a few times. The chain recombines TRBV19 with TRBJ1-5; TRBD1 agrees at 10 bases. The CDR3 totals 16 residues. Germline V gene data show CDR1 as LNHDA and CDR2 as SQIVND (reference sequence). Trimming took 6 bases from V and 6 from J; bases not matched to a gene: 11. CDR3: CASSSVTGGGGQPQHF. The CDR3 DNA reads TGTGCCAGTAGCTCCGTGACAGGGGGCGGGGGTCAGCCCCAGCATTTT.

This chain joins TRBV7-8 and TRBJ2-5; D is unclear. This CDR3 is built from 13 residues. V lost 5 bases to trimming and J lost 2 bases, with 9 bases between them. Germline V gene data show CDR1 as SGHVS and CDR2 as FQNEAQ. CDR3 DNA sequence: TGTGCCAGCAGCATCGTCCAACAAGAGACCCAGTACTTC. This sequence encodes CASSIVQQETQYF.

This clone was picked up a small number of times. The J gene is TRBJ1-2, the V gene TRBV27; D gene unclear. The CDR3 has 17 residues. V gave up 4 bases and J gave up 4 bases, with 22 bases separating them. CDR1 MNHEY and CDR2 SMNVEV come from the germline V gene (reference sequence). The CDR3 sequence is CASSSEGRNELGYGYTF. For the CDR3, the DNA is TGTGCCAGCAGTTCGGAAGGACGGAATGAATTGGGCTATGGCTACACCTTC.

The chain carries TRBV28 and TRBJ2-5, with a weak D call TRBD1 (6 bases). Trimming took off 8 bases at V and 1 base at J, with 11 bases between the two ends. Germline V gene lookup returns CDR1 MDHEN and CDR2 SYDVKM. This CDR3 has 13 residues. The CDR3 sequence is CASGTGPQETQYF. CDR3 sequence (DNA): TGTGCCAGCGGTACAGGGCCCCAAGAGACCCAGTACTTC.

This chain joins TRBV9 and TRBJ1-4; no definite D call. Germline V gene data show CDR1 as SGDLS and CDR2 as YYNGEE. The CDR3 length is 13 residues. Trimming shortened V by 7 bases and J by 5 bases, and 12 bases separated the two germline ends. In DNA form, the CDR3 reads TGTGCCAGCGTACCCCCGGGGAATGAAAAACTGTTTTTT. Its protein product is CASVPPGNEKLFF.

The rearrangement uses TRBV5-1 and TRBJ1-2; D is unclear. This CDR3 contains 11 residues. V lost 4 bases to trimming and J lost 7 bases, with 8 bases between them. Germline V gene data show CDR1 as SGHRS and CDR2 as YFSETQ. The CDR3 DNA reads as TGCGCCAGCAGCGGGGAGGCTGGCTACACCTTC. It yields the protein CASSGEAGYTF.